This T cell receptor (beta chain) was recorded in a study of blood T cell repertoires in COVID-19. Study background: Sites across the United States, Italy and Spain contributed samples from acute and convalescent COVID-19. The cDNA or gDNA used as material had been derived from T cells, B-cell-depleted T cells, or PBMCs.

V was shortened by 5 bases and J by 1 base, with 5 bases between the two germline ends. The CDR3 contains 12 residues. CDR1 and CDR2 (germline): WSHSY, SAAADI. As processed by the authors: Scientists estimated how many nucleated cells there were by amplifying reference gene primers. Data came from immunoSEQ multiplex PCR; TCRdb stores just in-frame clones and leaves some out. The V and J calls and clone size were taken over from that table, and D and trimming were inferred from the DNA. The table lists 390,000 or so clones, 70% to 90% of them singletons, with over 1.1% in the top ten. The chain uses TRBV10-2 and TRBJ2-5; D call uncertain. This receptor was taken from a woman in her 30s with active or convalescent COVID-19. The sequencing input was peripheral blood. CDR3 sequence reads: CASSPSQETQYF. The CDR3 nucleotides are TGCGCCAGCAGTCCTTCCCAAGAGACCCAGTACTTC.